This record covers a single T cell receptor beta chain. Its cognate antigen is unknown. The record originates from a study of post-analysis software for immune sequencing data. Background on the study: Patients with relapsing-remitting, secondary progressive and progressive-relapsing multiple sclerosis courses were all represented. Whole-study results and caveats: Included in a set of 5 or 6 TRBV segments more frequent in patients than controls were TRBV5-6, TRBV5-1 and TRBV20-1.

Unique-molecular-identifier-tagged TCR beta cDNA libraries were used. When roughly 0.9 to 10 million T cells were used, they gave hundreds of thousands of cDNA molecules. TCRdb processed the PCR reads anew with MiXCR; each CDR3 protein has one entry. The table lists about 770,000 distinct CDR3 sequences, 40% to 55% of them singletons, with just under 5% in the top ten. This CDR3 region has 15 residues. V and J are TRBV21-1 and TRBJ2-1. TRBV21-1 corresponds to a pseudogene. The receptor's source is a girl aged 5-17 years with multiple sclerosis. The sample was blood. Here the CDR3 reads CATKIRGNPHDEQFF. The CDR3, as DNA: TGTGCCACCAAAATTCGGGGAAATCCACATGATGAGCAGTTCTTC.